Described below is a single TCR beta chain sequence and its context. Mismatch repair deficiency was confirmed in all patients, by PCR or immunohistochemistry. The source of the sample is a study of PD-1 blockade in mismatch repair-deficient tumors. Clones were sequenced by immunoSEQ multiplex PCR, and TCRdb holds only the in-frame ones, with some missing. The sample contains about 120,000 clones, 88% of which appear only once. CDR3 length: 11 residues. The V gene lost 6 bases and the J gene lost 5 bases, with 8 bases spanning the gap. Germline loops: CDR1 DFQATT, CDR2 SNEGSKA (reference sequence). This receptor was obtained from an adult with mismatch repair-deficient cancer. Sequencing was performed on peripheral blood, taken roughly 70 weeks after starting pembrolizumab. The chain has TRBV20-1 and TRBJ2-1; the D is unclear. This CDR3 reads CSAPTDNEQFF. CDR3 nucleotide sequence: TGCAGTGCCCCTACCGACAATGAGCAGTTCTTC.